This TCR beta chain is from a study of T cell changes during pregnancy in multiple sclerosis. The repertoire was sequenced with immunoSEQ multiplex PCR; TCRdb's copy has only in-frame clones and lacks some. Of fewer than 60,000 clones in the sample, approximately 91% were seen once. The sample here was peripheral blood, taken in the second trimester of pregnancy. The sequence was collected from a female donor with multiple sclerosis, enrolled in a pregnancy study.

In DNA, the CDR3 is TGCGCCAGCAGCTTCCCCGACAGTTATAGCGGGAGTCACACAGATACGCAGTATTTT. Encoded protein: CASSFPDSYSGSHTDTQYF. The J gene is TRBJ2-3, the V gene TRBV5-1, with 9 bases matching TRBD2. With 2 bases clipped from V and 2 bases from J, the junction kept 15 bases outside the gene matches. CDR3 length equals 19 residues. The germline V gene has CDR1 SGHRS and CDR2 YFSETQ.